A single sample gave rise to the 15 T cell receptor beta chains below, sequenced in a study of cytomegalovirus exposure and HLA in healthy donors. PCR employed 60 Vbeta and 13 Jbeta primers. Clones were sequenced by immunoSEQ multiplex PCR, and TCRdb holds only the in-frame ones, with some missing. This table holds tens of thousands of clones, roughly 74% found once. The sample was PBMCs. The receptors shown here come from a man between 18 and 29 years old in good health and CMV-seropositive.

This sequence joins TRBV7-6 and TRBJ2-7; weak D call: TRBD2 (6 bases). Germline values: CDR1 SGHVS, CDR2 FNYEAQ. The CDR3 extends over 15 amino acids. V lost 2 bases and J 0 bases, leaving 11 bases between the germline ends. The CDR3 is CASSLSDGSSYEQYF. CDR3 nucleotides: TGTGCCAGCAGCTTATCGGACGGGAGCTCCTACGAGCAGTACTTC.

DNA for the CDR3: TGTGCCAGCAGCTTAACAGCGGGGGTCACAGATACGCAGTATTTT. Protein product: CASSLTAGVTDTQYF. The chain joins TRBV11-2 to TRBJ2-3, with TRBD2 matching over 8 bases. The junction had 3 bases not matched to a gene; V was cut back by 2 bases and J by 2 bases. CDR3 length: 15 amino acids. Germline values: CDR1 SGHAT, CDR2 FQNNGV.

The gene calls are TRBV7-2 and TRBJ2-2; D ambiguous. The CDR3 length is 15 residues. V lost 5 bases and J lost 13, with 23 bases in between. From germline, CDR1 is SGHTA and CDR2 FQGNSA. The CDR3 spells CASSPYLRGSNGLFF. CDR3 DNA: TGTGCCAGCAGCCCGTACCTTAGAGGTTCGAATGGGCTGTTTTTT. The full variable domain, its missing parts supplied by reference TRBV7-2 and TRBJ2-2, is GAGVSQSPSNKVTEKGKDVELRCDPISGHTALYWYRQSLGQGLEFLIYFQGNSAPDKSGLPSDRFSAERTGGSVSTLTIQRTQQEDSAVYLCASSPYLRGSNGLFFGEGSRLTVL.

This chain connects TRBV30 to TRBJ1-1; perhaps TRBD1 as D (6 bases). The CDR3 covers 11 residues. The germline CDR1 and CDR2 sequences are GTSNPN and SVGIG (reference sequence). V gave up 2 bases and J gave up 7 bases, with 8 bases separating them. The DNA for the CDR3 is TGTGCCTGGAGTCACAGGGTTGAAGCTTTCTTT. It translates to CAWSHRVEAFF.

The chain recombines TRBV29-1 with TRBJ2-3; 8 nucleotides line up with TRBD1. The germline CDR1 and CDR2 sequences are SQVTM and ANQGSEA. The J segment lost 5 bases and the V segment lost 4 bases, leaving 8 bases of the junction unmatched. The CDR3 runs to 14 residues. The CDR3 DNA reads as TGCAGCGTTGTCCAGGGGGCCGGGGGAGATACGCAGTATTTT. Translation: CSVVQGAGGDTQYF.

This clone occurred once. CDR3 sequence: CAISESEGGVTEAFF. DNA of the CDR3: TGTGCCATCAGTGAGTCAGAAGGGGGAGTGACTGAAGCTTTCTTT. The chain has TRBV10-3 and TRBJ1-1; tentatively, D is TRBD1 (6 bases). The V and J ends lost 0 bases and 5 bases respectively, with 13 bases between them. CDR1 and CDR2 (germline): ENHRY, SYGVKD. This CDR3 is built from 15 residues.

V gene TRBV10-1 combines with J gene TRBJ1-5, with 7 bases lining up with TRBD1. The trim removed 2 bases at V and 6 bases at J, leaving 4 bases unmatched. Germline V gives CDR1 WNHNN, CDR2 SYGVQD (reference sequence). This CDR3 has 14 amino acids. The CDR3 spells CASSEGGQIQPQHF. The CDR3 coding sequence is TGCGCCAGCAGTGAGGGGGGACAGATTCAGCCCCAGCATTTT.

This sequence joins TRBV28 and TRBJ1-5, with a weak D call TRBD1 (5 bases). Deletions cut 8 bases from V and 1 base from J, with 12 bases between. CDR1 and CDR2 (germline): MDHEN, SYDVKM. The length of the CDR3 is 14 residues. This CDR3 is CASVGHRSNQPQHF. CDR3 nucleotide sequence: TGTGCCAGCGTTGGTCACAGGAGCAATCAGCCCCAGCATTTT. Combining the CDR3 with reference TRBV28 and TRBJ1-5 gives the whole variable domain DVKVTQSSRYLVKRTGEKVFLECVQDMDHENMFWYRQDPGLGLRLIYFSYDVKMKEKGDIPEGYSVSREKKERFSLILESASTNQTSMYLCASVGHRSNQPQHFGDGTRLSIL.

This rearrangement joins TRBV9 to TRBJ2-2; D gene unclear. Trimming shortened V by 4 bases and J by 2 bases, and 9 bases separated the two germline ends. The germline V gene has CDR1 SGDLS and CDR2 YYNGEE. This CDR3 contains 14 residues. Here the CDR3 reads CASSLYANTGELFF. As DNA, the CDR3 is TGTGCCAGCAGCCTATACGCCAACACCGGGGAGCTGTTTTTT.

V usage is TRBV7-2 and J usage is TRBJ1-2; D not resolved. Germline assignment: CDR1 SGHTA and CDR2 FQGNSA. The CDR3 loop spans 13 amino acids. The V end lost 5 bases, the J end lost 4 bases, and 11 bases lay between the germline ends. The DNA for the CDR3 is TGTGCCAGCAGCCCCTTTATGAGCTATGGCTACACCTTC. It is translated as CASSPFMSYGYTF.

The chain has TRBV1 and TRBJ1-2. TRBV1 is listed as a pseudogene. The CDR3 is made up of 20 amino acids. The CDR3 DNA sequence: TGCACCAGCATCAAGTCCCCCCTTGACGACTCCCTGAATGTTAACTATGGCTACACCTTC. It encodes CTSIKSPLDDSLNVNYGYTF.

The chain recombines TRBV13 with TRBJ2-7; the match to TRBD2 covers 8 bases. The CDR3 is made up of 13 amino acids. Germline V gene lookup returns CDR1 PRHDT and CDR2 FYEKMQ (reference sequence). After removal of 5 bases from V and 4 bases from J, the junction contained 4 bases not matched to a gene. The DNA for the CDR3 is TGTGCCAGCAGCACTAGCGGAACTTACGAGCAGTACTTC. Its translation is CASSTSGTYEQYF. Drawing the rest from reference TRBV13 and TRBJ2-7, the complete variable domain is AAGVIQSPRHLIKEKRETATLKCYPIPRHDTVYWYQQGPGQDPQFLISFYEKMQSDKGSIPDRFSAQQFSDYHSELNMSSLELGDSALYFCASSTSGTYEQYFGPGTRLTVT.

This clone was recorded at least ten times. The chain couples TRBV4-1 to TRBJ1-2, with unresolved D. In germline, CDR1 is MGHRA, CDR2 YSYEKL. Trimming stripped 2 bases from V and 8 bases from J, with 18 bases between. This CDR3 has 15 amino acids. CDR3 loop: CASSQQSPSNGGYTF. Here the CDR3 DNA reads TGCGCCAGCAGCCAACAATCCCCTTCTAACGGGGGCTACACCTTC.

The chain recombines TRBV5-1 with TRBJ2-7, with 10 bases identical to TRBD2. The germline CDR1 and CDR2 sequences are SGHRS and YFSETQ. The length of the CDR3 is 15 residues. With V trimmed by 4 bases and J by 3 bases, 7 bases remained unmatched. CDR3 nucleotide sequence: TGCGCCAGCAGCCCTGCTAGCGGGAGCCTCTACGAGCAGTACTTC. This gives the protein CASSPASGSLYEQYF.

The rearrangement uses TRBV18 and TRBJ1-5; D is possibly TRBD1 (5 bases). V was clipped by 3 bases and J by 5 bases, with 8 bases between them. Germline V gene sequence: CDR1 KGHSH, CDR2 LQKENI. The CDR3 totals 13 residues. CDR3 nucleotides: TGTGCCAGCTCACCGGGAGGGGATCAGCCCCAGCATTTT. Protein product: CASSPGGDQPQHF.